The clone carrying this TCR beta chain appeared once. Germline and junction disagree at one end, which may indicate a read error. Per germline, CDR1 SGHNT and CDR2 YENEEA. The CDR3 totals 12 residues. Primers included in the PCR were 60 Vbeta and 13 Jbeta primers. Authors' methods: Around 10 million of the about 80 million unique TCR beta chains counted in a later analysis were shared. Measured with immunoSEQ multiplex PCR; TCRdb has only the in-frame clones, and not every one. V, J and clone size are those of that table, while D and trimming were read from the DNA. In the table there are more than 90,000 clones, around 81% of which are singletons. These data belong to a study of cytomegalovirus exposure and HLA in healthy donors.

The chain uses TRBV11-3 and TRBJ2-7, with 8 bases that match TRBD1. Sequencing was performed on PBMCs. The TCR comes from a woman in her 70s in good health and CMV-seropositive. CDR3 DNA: TGTGCCAGCAGCTTCGGGACAGGCCCGTTAGCTTTC. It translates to CASSFGTGPLAF.